The clone carrying this TCR beta chain was detected many times. Its antigen is as yet unknown. This sample was taken from a study of T-cell reconstitution after alpha-beta-depleted transplantation in children. The CDR3 loop spans 13 amino acids. Between the trimmed V and J ends, which lost 9 bases and 5 bases, there was a span of 16 bases. Whole-study findings and limits: T-cell numbers and diversity one year post-transplant derived largely from freshly generated T cells. Reported findings indicate that, about two months after transplant, alpha-beta T cells came from several hundred expanded clones, which were derived from non-depleted graft cells.

TCRbeta library preparation incorporated unique molecular identifiers. MiXCR, run by TCRdb on the PCR reads, gives a single entry per CDR3 protein. This table holds over 150,000 distinct CDR3 sequences, 5.5% to 7% found once. The J gene is TRBJ1-1, the V gene TRBV12-3 or TRBV12-4; D is unclear. This TCR was recovered from a boy under 10 years old with acute lymphoblastic leukemia, due to receive a stem cell transplant. Sequenced material: PBMCs, taken before TCRalphabeta/CD19-depleted stem cell transplant. The CDR3 reads CASWDRGGTEAFF. The DNA for the CDR3 is TGTGCCAGTTGGGATCGGGGTGGGACTGAAGCTTTCTTT.